The entry below gives a single TCR beta chain sequence along with its context. As yet, its antigen is unknown. Germline CDR1 reads SGHTA; CDR2 reads FQGNSA. V lost 2 bases to trimming and J lost 6 bases, with 5 bases between them. The CDR3 spans 11 residues. This sample was included in a study of T cell responses to AZD1222 COVID-19 vaccine. Study in general: Second-dose schedules of about 4 or about 12 weeks were combined. Study results and caveats: Spike-specific TCR depth and breadth grew after two AZD1222 doses. Donors were mostly white British, more females; clonal diversity possibly underestimated.

Clones were sequenced by immunoSEQ multiplex PCR, and TCRdb holds only the in-frame ones, with some missing. The top ten hold 5% of the sample, which has 90,000 to 110,000 clones, about 81% seen once. The origin of this receptor is an adult in good health. The material sequenced was peripheral blood, taken on day 0 of AZD1222 vaccination. The rearrangement uses TRBV7-2 and TRBJ2-7; D remains unclear. CDR3 in amino acids: CASSLIGEQYF. The CDR3 DNA sequence: TGTGCCAGCAGCTTAATCGGCGAGCAGTACTTC.